This passage covers 4 T cell receptor beta chains from one sample sequenced in a study of shared clonotypes between healthy human individuals. Profiling relied on immunoSEQ multiplex PCR, and the TCRdb table lists in-frame clones only, not all of them. This sample has some 1.5 million clones, with around 98% found just once. Sequencing input: naive CD4+ T cells sorted from blood. The subset was: CD45RA+ positively selected. These receptor sequences come from a man under 40 in good health.

The V gene is TRBV21-1, the J gene TRBJ1-5. TRBV21-1 is termed a pseudogene. The CDR3 loop spans 14 amino acids. CDR3: CASSKRRRDQPQHF. The CDR3 region has the DNA TGTGCCAGCAGCAAGAGACGGAGAGATCAGCCCCAGCATTTT.

The rearrangement links TRBV5-1 to TRBJ2-7, with a tentative D call TRBD1 (6 bases). This CDR3 is built from 14 residues. Deletions cut 2 bases from V and 0 bases from J, with 9 bases between. Germline CDR1 and CDR2: SGHRS and YFSETQ. CDR3 DNA: TGCGCCAGCAGCTTCAGGGGTACCTCCTACGAGCAGTACTTC. Amino acids: CASSFRGTSYEQYF.

This chain uses TRBV6-5 with TRBJ1-2; perhaps TRBD1 as D (6 bases). Trimming cost V 4 bases and J 6 bases, with 12 bases left between them. The CDR3 has 13 amino acids. Germline CDR1 MNHEY, CDR2 SVGAGI. The CDR3 loop is CASSSTRGNGYTF. The CDR3 coding sequence is TGTGCCAGCAGTTCCACCAGGGGTAATGGCTACACCTTC.

The chain couples TRBV30 to TRBJ1-5; D gene ambiguous. In germline, CDR1 is GTSNPN, CDR2 SVGIG (reference sequence). CDR3 size: 13 residues. V dropped 5 bases and J dropped 5 bases, with 13 bases sitting between them. The CDR3 here is CAWGPSMDQPQHF. The CDR3 nucleotides are TGTGCCTGGGGACCGTCGATGGATCAGCCCCAGCATTTT.